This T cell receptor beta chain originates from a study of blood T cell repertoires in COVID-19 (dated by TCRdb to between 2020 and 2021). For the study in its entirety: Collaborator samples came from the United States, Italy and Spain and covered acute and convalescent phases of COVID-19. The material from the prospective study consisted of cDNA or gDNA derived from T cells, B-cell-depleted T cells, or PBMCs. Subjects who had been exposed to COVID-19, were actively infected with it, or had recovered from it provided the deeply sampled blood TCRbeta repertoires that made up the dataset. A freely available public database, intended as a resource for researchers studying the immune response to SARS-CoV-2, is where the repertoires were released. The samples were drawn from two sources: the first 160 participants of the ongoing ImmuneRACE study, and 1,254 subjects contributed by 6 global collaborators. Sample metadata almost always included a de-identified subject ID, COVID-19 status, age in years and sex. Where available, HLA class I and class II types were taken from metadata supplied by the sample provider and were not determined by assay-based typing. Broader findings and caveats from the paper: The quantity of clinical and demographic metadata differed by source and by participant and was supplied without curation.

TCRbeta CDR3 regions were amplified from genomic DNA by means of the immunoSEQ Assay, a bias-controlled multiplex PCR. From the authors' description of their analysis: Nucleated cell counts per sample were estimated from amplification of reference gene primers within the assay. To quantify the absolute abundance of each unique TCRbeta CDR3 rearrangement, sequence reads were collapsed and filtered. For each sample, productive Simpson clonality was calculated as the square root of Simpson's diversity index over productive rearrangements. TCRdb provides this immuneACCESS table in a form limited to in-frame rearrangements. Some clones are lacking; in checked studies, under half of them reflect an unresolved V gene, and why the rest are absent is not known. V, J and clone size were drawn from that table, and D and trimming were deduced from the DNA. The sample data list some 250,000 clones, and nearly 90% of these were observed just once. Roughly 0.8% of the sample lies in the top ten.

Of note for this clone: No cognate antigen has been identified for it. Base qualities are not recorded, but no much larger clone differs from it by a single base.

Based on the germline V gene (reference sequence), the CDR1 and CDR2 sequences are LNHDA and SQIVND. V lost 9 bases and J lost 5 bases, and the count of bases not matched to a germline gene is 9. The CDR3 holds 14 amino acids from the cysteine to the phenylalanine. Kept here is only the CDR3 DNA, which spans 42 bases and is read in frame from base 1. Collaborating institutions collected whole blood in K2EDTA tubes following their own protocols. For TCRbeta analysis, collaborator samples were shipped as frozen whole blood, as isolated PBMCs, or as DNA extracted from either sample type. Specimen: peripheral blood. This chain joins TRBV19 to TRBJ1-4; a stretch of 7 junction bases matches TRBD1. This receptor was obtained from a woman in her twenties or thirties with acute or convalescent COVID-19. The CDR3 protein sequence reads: CASHPGQTNEKLFF. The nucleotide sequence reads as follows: TGTGCCAGCCATCCGGGACAGACAAATGAAAAACTGTTTTTT.